This is a list of T cell receptor beta chains from one sample in a study of cytomegalovirus exposure and HLA in healthy donors. Libraries were prepared by immunoSEQ multiplex PCR; TCRdb keeps only in-frame clonotypes and omits some of them. In the table there are over 85,000 clones, 84% of which are singletons. Sequencing was done on a sample of PBMCs. The receptors were sampled from a woman aged 18-30 years in good health and CMV-seropositive. Both conserved end residues are part of each CDR3. A D gene is named only where the DNA matches it firmly. The size entry is marked missing in some rows and otherwise reads once, few, many or a size class.

V: TRBV9; D: TRBD1; J: TRBJ1-2; length: 16; size: once; DNA: TGTGCCAGCAGTTCCCTACGAAGGGGGCTGTACTATGGCTACACCTTC; CDR3: CASSSLRRGLYYGYTF
V: TRBV28; D: TRBD2; J: TRBJ2-7; length: 16; size: .; DNA: TGTGCCAGCAGTCTCCACTCTAGCGGGGGGGCCTACGAGCAGTACTTC; CDR3: CASSLHSSGGAYEQYF
V: TRBV7-9; D: TRBD2; J: TRBJ2-7; length: 15; size: .; DNA: TGTGCCAGCAGCTCCGGTGGGACTAGCCTTTACGAGCAGTACTTC; CDR3: CASSSGGTSLYEQYF
V: TRBV7-8; D: TRBD2; J: TRBJ2-1; length: 17; size: .; DNA: TGTGCCAGCAGCCCTCTGGGCTGGGGGGGCTCCTACAATGAGCAGTTCTTC; CDR3: CASSPLGWGGSYNEQFF
V: TRBV30; D: .; J: TRBJ1-4; length: 12; size: .; DNA: TGTGCCGGCGGGATCCAAAATGAAAAACTGTTTTTT; CDR3: CAGGIQNEKLFF
V: TRBV6-1; D: .; J: TRBJ2-7; length: 14; size: .; DNA: TGTGCCAGCAGTGAAGCGCGGTTAGTGGACGAGCAGTACTTC; CDR3: CASSEARLVDEQYF
V: TRBV5-1; D: .; J: TRBJ1-2; length: 13; size: few; DNA: TGCGCCAGCAGCTTGGGTGCGGCGGATGGCTACACCTTC; CDR3: CASSLGAADGYTF
V: TRBV7-2; D: .; J: TRBJ1-3; length: 14; size: .; DNA: TGTGCCAGCAGCCCCGAGGGGGGGGTCTACACCATATATTTT; CDR3: CASSPEGGVYTIYF
V: TRBV6-5; D: TRBD2; J: TRBJ2-7; length: 13; size: few; DNA: TGTGCCAGCAGTTACGGTGTGGCGGGGGATCAGTACTTC; CDR3: CASSYGVAGDQYF
V: TRBV30; D: .; J: TRBJ1-3; length: 13; size: .; DNA: TGTGCCTGGAGCTCCATCTATGGAAACACCATATATTTT; CDR3: CAWSSIYGNTIYF
V: TRBV5-6; D: TRBD2; J: TRBJ2-1; length: 16; size: .; DNA: TGTGCCAGCAGCTCGCCCGAGGGAGCGGGGGGGCCGGAGCAGTTCTTC; CDR3: CASSSPEGAGGPEQFF
V: TRBV27; D: TRBD2; J: TRBJ2-5; length: 19; size: .; DNA: TGTGCCAGCAGTTTATCGGGTACGGTAGCGGGACTGTACCAAGAGACCCAGTACTTC; CDR3: CASSLSGTVAGLYQETQYF
V: TRBV29-1; D: TRBD1; J: TRBJ1-1; length: 13; size: .; DNA: TGCAGCGTTGAAACAGGGGGGAACACTGAAGCTTTCTTT; CDR3: CSVETGGNTEAFF
V: TRBV29-1; D: TRBD1; J: TRBJ1-2; length: 15; size: .; DNA: TGCAGCGTTGAAGATATTCTGGGACAGGCGGGCGGCTACACCTTC; CDR3: CSVEDILGQAGGYTF
V: TRBV6-1; D: .; J: TRBJ1-1; length: 13; size: .; DNA: TGTGCCAGCAACGAACTCCCGAACACTGAAGCTTTCTTT; CDR3: CASNELPNTEAFF
V: TRBV10-3; D: TRBD1; J: TRBJ1-2; length: 14; size: .; DNA: TGTGCCATCAGTGATTGGACAGGGAACTATGGCTACACCTTC; CDR3: CAISDWTGNYGYTF
V: TRBV6-5; D: TRBD1; J: TRBJ2-7; length: 14; size: .; DNA: TGTGCCAGCAGTCACGACAGGGGAGGACACGAGCAGTACTTC; CDR3: CASSHDRGGHEQYF
V: TRBV7-3; D: .; J: TRBJ2-2; length: 16; size: .; DNA: TGTGCCAGCAGCTTAAACATGCAGGGAGGAACCGGGGAGCTGTTTTTT; CDR3: CASSLNMQGGTGELFF
V: TRBV27; D: .; J: TRBJ2-3; length: 13; size: medium-sized; DNA: TGTGCCAGTGAGGACTATTTCACAGATACGCAGTATTTT; CDR3: CASEDYFTDTQYF
V: TRBV30; D: .; J: TRBJ1-4; length: 14; size: .; DNA: TGTGCCTGGAGAAAACAGGGATCCAATGAAAAACTGTTTTTT; CDR3: CAWRKQGSNEKLFF
V: TRBV6-6; D: TRBD1; J: TRBJ2-7; length: 14; size: .; DNA: TGTGCCAGCAGTTACGCCGGGACAGGGTCCGAGCAGTACTTC; CDR3: CASSYAGTGSEQYF
V: TRBV7-9; D: .; J: TRBJ2-1; length: 15; size: once; DNA: TGTGCCAGCAGCTTAGGGGGGGTTTTCTACAATGAGCAGTTCTTC; CDR3: CASSLGGVFYNEQFF
V: TRBV9; D: TRBD2; J: TRBJ2-1; length: 14; size: .; DNA: TGTGCCAGCACCGGGGGGGGCCTCTACAATGAGCAGTTCTTC; CDR3: CASTGGGLYNEQFF
V: TRBV7-2; D: .; J: TRBJ1-3; length: 12; size: .; DNA: TGTGCCAGCAGCCAAACAGGAAACACCATATATTTT; CDR3: CASSQTGNTIYF
V: TRBV5-1; D: .; J: TRBJ2-2; length: 16; size: .; DNA: TGCGCCAGCAGCTTGGGGTCTGGGGGGTCGACCGGGGAGCTGTTTTTT; CDR3: CASSLGSGGSTGELFF
V: TRBV6-5; D: TRBD1; J: TRBJ2-7; length: 13; size: .; DNA: TGTGCCAGCAGGCGGGACAGGGGTCACGAGCAGTACTTC; CDR3: CASRRDRGHEQYF
V: TRBV18; D: TRBD1; J: TRBJ1-3; length: 17; size: .; DNA: TGTGCCAGCTCATTCGGACAGGTGGATTCCTCTGGAAACACCATATATTTT; CDR3: CASSFGQVDSSGNTIYF
V: TRBV4-1; D: .; J: TRBJ2-3; length: 19; size: .; DNA: TGCGCCAGCAGCCCCCTGGGGCACAATGGGCGGGATGACACAGATACGCAGTATTTT; CDR3: CASSPLGHNGRDDTDTQYF